This T cell receptor beta chain comes out of a study of T-cell memory formation after mild COVID-19. In the study overall: There were largely donor-specific TCR clusters. Findings and caveats of the study: CM and EM subsets held most contracting CD4+ clones; EMRA held CD8+ ones.

This clonotype was seen only a few times. The antigen is not known. 5'RACE with constant-segment primers built TCRalpha and TCRbeta cDNA libraries with UMIs. MiXCR, applied by TCRdb to the 5' RACE reads, yields one record per CDR3 protein. The sample contains about 400,000 distinct CDR3 sequences, about a quarter of which appear only once. CDR3 length: 15 amino acids. Germline V gene sequence: CDR1 WSHSY, CDR2 SAAADI. Trimming left V 1 base short and J 7 bases short, with 14 bases between. This sequence joins TRBV10-2 and TRBJ2-1, with D perhaps TRBD1 or TRBD2 (5 bases each). The clonotype comes from an adult woman who had mild COVID-19 (a few samples of this study predate the infection). Cell type and time point are not known. Sequenced material: PBMCs or a T cell subset sorted from them (not recorded which). The CDR3 DNA reads TGCGCCAGCAGTGAGTTTAGAGGGGACGGAAATGAGCAGTTCTTC. As protein: CASSEFRGDGNEQFF.